This T cell receptor beta chain was observed in a study of OX40 agonist ivuxolimab in advanced cancers. Study results and caveats: CD4+ and CD8+ T cells in blood underwent clonal expansion by week 6 at 0.1 to 3.0 mg/kg. The authors also found low normalized T-cell clonal expansion in some nonresponders.

Clones were read by immunoSEQ multiplex PCR, and TCRdb kept only the in-frame ones, dropping some. The sample lists 90,000 to 130,000 clones; approximately 90% were seen once. As concerns this clone: Its antigen is as yet unknown.

The CDR3 consists of 17 residues. With 3 bases clipped from V and 7 bases from J, the junction kept 14 bases outside the gene matches. From germline, CDR1 is SGHRS and CDR2 YFSETQ. The source of this sequence is an adult with an advanced solid tumor such as melanoma, head and neck, liver or kidney cancer. The specimen was CD4+ or CD8+ T cells sorted from blood, collected in a trial of the OX40 agonist ivuxolimab. The J gene is TRBJ2-7, the V gene TRBV5-1; 12 positions match TRBD1. CDR3 residues: CASSWYLGTGGIWEQYF. In DNA, the CDR3 is TGCGCCAGCAGCTGGTACCTCGGGACAGGGGGCATTTGGGAGCAGTACTTC.